The 29 T cell receptor beta chains given below trace back to one sample, sequenced in a study of response to subunit inactivated influenza vaccine (dated by TCRdb to 2016 to 2019). Receptor amplification or capture employed RT-PCR. For sequencing, an Illumina HiSeq 2500 was employed. The public sequencing data were trimmed at Q25 with fastp and processed into clonotypes with MiXCR by TCRdb, which kept only in-frame beta chains. Every CDR3 protein is listed once, alongside the most common genes and DNA of its rows. The sample yields 500,000 to 600,000 distinct CDR3 sequences; 10% to 15% were counted once. Roughly 13% of the sample comes from the top ten. What this sample's time point label stands for: 40 to 45 days after influenza vaccine administration. The starting material was PBMCs from blood, obtained about 40 days after vaccination. The receptors derive from a man over 45 who received an inactivated influenza vaccine. Donor details come from another sample of the same person, matched by shared clones.

This clonotype has ten or more counts. V is TRBV4-3 and J is TRBJ2-1; D may be TRBD1 (5 bases). The CDR3 has 13 residues. Germline loops: CDR1 LGHNA, CDR2 YSLEER. The V and J ends lost 4 bases and 7 bases respectively, with 11 bases between them. The CDR3 loop is CASSPAQGNEQFF. CDR3 DNA: TGCGCCAGCAGCCCCGCTCAGGGAAATGAGCAGTTCTTC.

The chain links TRBV28 to TRBJ1-1; 7 bases fit TRBD1. Germline V gene sequence: CDR1 MDHEN, CDR2 SYDVKM. The CDR3 consists of 16 residues. After removal of 3 bases from V and 2 bases from J, the junction contained 9 bases not matched to a gene. The DNA for the CDR3 is TGTGCCAGCAGTTTCGTAGCCGGGACAGTTAACACTGAAGCTTTCTTT. Translating gives CASSFVAGTVNTEAFF.

This clonotype was seen many times. This rearrangement joins TRBV24-1 to TRBJ2-2; D uncertain. Germline assignment: CDR1 KGHDR and CDR2 SFDVKD. Trimming shortened V by 1 base and J by 1 base, and 6 bases separated the two germline ends. This CDR3 spans 15 amino acids. The CDR3 is CATSDLTQNTGELFF. CDR3 sequence (DNA): TGTGCCACCAGTGATTTAACCCAGAACACCGGGGAGCTGTTTTTT.

J is TRBJ2-3 and V is TRBV7-2; D assignment may be TRBD1 or TRBD2 (5 bases each). CDR1 is SGHTA, CDR2 FQGNSA, per germline. Between the trimmed V and J ends, which lost 5 bases and 0 bases, there was a span of 9 bases. The length of the CDR3 is 14 residues. CDR3 loop: CASSRGASTDTQYF. CDR3 sequence (DNA): TGTGCCAGCAGCCGAGGGGCTAGCACAGATACGCAGTATTTT.

V usage is TRBV6-2 or TRBV6-3 and J usage is TRBJ2-4, with D maybe TRBD1 (5 bases). Trimming removed 5 bases at V and 0 bases at J, with 11 bases between. Germline CDR1 reads MNHEY; CDR2 reads SVGEGT. The CDR3 consists of 15 residues. The CDR3, as DNA: TGTGCCAGCAGTACCCCGACAGTAGCCAAAAACATTCAGTACTTC. Amino acids: CASSTPTVAKNIQYF.

As concerns this clonotype: An end of the junction differs from the germline gene, which may be a read error. The rearrangement links TRBV12-3 or TRBV12-4 to TRBJ2-6; TRBD2 agrees at 12 bases. This CDR3 is 18 amino acids long. Written as DNA, the CDR3 is TGTACCAGCAGTTTAATGCTAGCGGGAGGGCCTGGGGCCAACGTCCTGACTTTC. It yields the protein CTSSLMLAGGPGANVLTF.

As to this clonotype: A single base separates this from a much larger clone, so it may be a read error. This chain joins TRBV5-1 and TRBJ2-3, with D unclear. CDR1 and CDR2 (germline): SGHRS, YFSETQ. The length of the CDR3 is 15 residues. The CDR3 DNA follows: TGCGCCAGCAGCTTGGAGGTCGGCAGCACAGATTCGCAGTATTTT. It is translated as CASSLEVGSTDSQYF.

This clonotype was counted at least ten times. The chain recombines TRBV12-3 or TRBV12-4 with TRBJ2-7, with D possibly matching TRBD2 (6 bases). This CDR3 has 12 residues. Trimming removed 6 bases from V and 8 bases from J, with 14 bases in between. The CDR3 loop reads CASSPMGGKQYF. The CDR3 coding sequence is TGTGCCAGCAGCCCCATGGGGGGTAAGCAGTACTTC.

V and J are TRBV10-3 and TRBJ2-5; TRBD1 aligns across 7 bases. This CDR3 region has 14 residues. V gave up 5 bases and J gave up 0 bases; unmatched junction bases: 3. CDR1 and CDR2 (germline): ENHRY, SYGVKD. The CDR3 spells CAISKGQNQETQYF. The CDR3 DNA reads TGTGCCATCAGTAAGGGACAGAACCAAGAGACCCAGTACTTC.

This clonotype has ten or more counts. The chain combines TRBV7-6 with TRBJ2-2, with a possible D match to TRBD1 (6 bases). With 1 base removed from V and 2 bases from J, the gap between germline ends came to 8 bases. Per the germline V gene, CDR1 is SGHVS and CDR2 is FNYEAQ. The CDR3 contains 15 residues. CDR3 sequence reads: CASSLVRGNTGELFF. Here the CDR3 DNA reads TGTGCCAGCAGCTTAGTCAGGGGAAACACCGGGGAGCTGTTTTTT.

This clonotype turned up a few times. CDR3 nucleotide sequence: TGTGCCAGCAGCTTAGCGACTCCATACGAGCAGTACTTC. Protein: CASSLATPYEQYF. The chain recombines TRBV11-1 with TRBJ2-7; D remains ambiguous. V lost 0 bases to trimming and J lost 4 bases, with 7 bases between them. CDR1 and CDR2 (germline): SGHAT, FQDESV (reference sequence). CDR3 size: 13 residues.

The chain links TRBV21-1 to TRBJ2-4; TRBD1, the table's D call, was not compared with the DNA. TRBV21-1 represents a pseudogene. The CDR3 is 15 residues long. The CDR3 DNA sequence: TGTGCCAGCACCCCGGGAGGGCTAGCCAAAAACATTCAGTACTTC. Its protein is CASTPGGLAKNIQYF.

This clonotype was counted between two and nine times. The rearrangement uses TRBV20-1 and TRBJ1-5; TRBD1 agrees at 7 bases. Looked up from germline, CDR1 is DFQATT and CDR2 is SNEGSKA (reference sequence). The junction had 9 bases not matched to a gene; V was cut back by 6 bases and J by 4 bases. The CDR3 covers 14 residues. The CDR3 nucleotides are TGCAGTGCCGCGAGGGGGCCGACTAATCAGCCCCAGCATTTT. Its protein is CSAARGPTNQPQHF.

This sequence joins TRBV28 and TRBJ2-3; D may be TRBD1 (7 bases). V lost 6 bases to trimming and J lost 3 bases, with 16 bases between them. The germline V gene has CDR1 MDHEN and CDR2 SYDVKM. The CDR3 length is 15 residues. CDR3 protein: CASSGGDRVTDTQYF. In DNA form, the CDR3 reads TGTGCCAGCAGCGGGGGAGACAGGGTGACAGATACGCAGTATTTT.

This clonotype was seen a few times. The chain carries TRBV20-1 and TRBJ2-3, with 11 bases identical to TRBD1. CDR3 length: 15 residues. The J segment lost 8 bases and the V segment lost 5 bases, leaving 12 bases of the junction unmatched. Germline V CDR1 and CDR2: DFQATT, SNEGSKA (reference sequence). As DNA, the CDR3 is TGCAGTGCTGGACAGGGGGCGGGACAGGGAGGTACGCAGTATTTT. Translation gives CSAGQGAGQGGTQYF.

This clonotype was observed a few times. The chain combines TRBV25-1 with TRBJ2-3; D assignment may be TRBD1 or TRBD2 (6 bases each). The CDR3 length is 16 residues. The germline CDR1 and CDR2 sequences are MGHDK and SYGVNS. The ends were cut back, 6 bases at V and 6 bases at J, with 22 bases in the middle. CDR3 DNA sequence: TGTGCCAGCAGGGACAGCCTAGGAGGGGGGTTCGATACGCAGTATTTT. It encodes CASRDSLGGGFDTQYF.

This clonotype came up many times. This chain connects TRBV20-1 to TRBJ2-3; D possibly corresponds to TRBD2 (5 bases). The CDR3 is made up of 15 amino acids. The V gene's germline CDR1 is DFQATT and CDR2 SNEGSKA (reference sequence). The ends were cut back, 0 bases at V and 1 base at J, with 11 bases in the middle. CDR3 amino acids: CSARDVGAGTDTQYF. The DNA for the CDR3 is TGCAGTGCTAGAGATGTGGGAGCAGGCACAGATACGCAGTATTTT.

This clonotype was recorded a few times. This chain connects TRBV20-1 to TRBJ2-5; 15 bases agree with TRBD2. CDR3 length: 17 residues. Germline CDR1 DFQATT, CDR2 SNEGSKA (reference sequence). J lost 4 bases, V lost 1 base, and 7 bases had no gene match. CDR3 sequence (DNA): TGCAGTGCTAGAGTAGGGACTAGCGGGAGGAAGGGAGAGACCCAGTACTTC. Residues: CSARVGTSGRKGETQYF.

This clonotype showed up just a few times. At one of its ends the junction is not consistent with the germline gene, which may arise from a read error. The chain has TRBV13 and TRBJ2-1; D perhaps matches TRBD1 (5 bases). Germline V gene data show CDR1 as PRHDT and CDR2 as FYEKMQ (reference sequence). CDR3 length: 13 amino acids. CDR3 sequence reads: CASRLVGAVEQFF. In nucleotides, the CDR3 is TGTGCCAGCAGATTAGTAGGGGCCGTTGAGCAGTTCTTC. The whole variable domain, remainder taken from reference TRBV13 and TRBJ2-1, is AAGVIQSPRHLIKEKRETATLKCYPIPRHDTVYWYQQGPGQDPQFLISFYEKMQSDKGSIPDRFSAQQFSDYHSELNMSSLELGDSALYFCASRLVGAVEQFFGPGTRLTVL.

Only a few counts were recorded for this clonotype. The chain carries TRBV24-1 and TRBJ2-3, with 7 positions matching TRBD1. The CDR3 covers 17 residues. Germline V gene lookup returns CDR1 KGHDR and CDR2 SFDVKD. The ends lost 4 bases at V and 3 bases at J; junction bases unmatched: 12. The CDR3 coding sequence is TGTGCCACCAGTGACACCGGCGACAGGGCTTATACAGATACGCAGTATTTT. Protein sequence: CATSDTGDRAYTDTQYF.

The chain uses TRBV20-1 and TRBJ1-1; tentative D call: TRBD1 (5 bases). Deletions cut 3 bases from V and 6 bases from J, with 20 bases between. Germline V gene lookup returns CDR1 DFQATT and CDR2 SNEGSKA (reference sequence). This CDR3 spans 15 amino acids. The CDR3 protein is CSARGFWEGSAEAFF. The CDR3 nucleotides read TGCAGTGCTAGGGGGTTCTGGGAGGGGAGCGCTGAAGCTTTCTTT.

The V and J genes are TRBV12-3 or TRBV12-4 and TRBJ1-4, with 12 nucleotides matching TRBD1. The V gene end was trimmed by 6 bases and the J gene end by 10 bases; junction bases not matched to a gene: 9. CDR3 length: 15 amino acids. The CDR3 region is CASSEAGTGGGKLFF. The CDR3 nucleotides are TGTGCCAGCAGCGAGGCCGGGACAGGGGGCGGAAAACTGTTTTTT.

The chain joins TRBV27 to TRBJ2-3; 12 positions agree with TRBD2. Trimming removed 1 base from V and 2 bases from J; junction bases left unmatched: 7. Germline CDR1 MNHEY, CDR2 SMNVEV (reference sequence). This CDR3 has 18 amino acids. Here the CDR3 reads CASSLYPRLAGATDTQYF. In DNA, the CDR3 is TGTGCCAGCAGTTTATACCCACGACTAGCGGGGGCCACAGATACGCAGTATTTT.

The chain employs TRBV6-1 and TRBJ2-7; TRBD1 agrees at 7 bases. The V gene end was trimmed by 6 bases and the J gene end by 7 bases; junction bases not matched to a gene: 15. Germline values: CDR1 MNHNS, CDR2 SASEGT. The CDR3 extends over 15 amino acids. The CDR3 bases are TGTGCCAGCAGGCCACAGGGGACCAGCACGGGGGAGCAGTACTTC. Translated, it gives CASRPQGTSTGEQYF.

CDR3 coding DNA: TGCGCCAGCAGCCAAAGGACAGGGAACTCCGAGCAGTACTTC. Amino acid sequence: CASSQRTGNSEQYF. J is TRBJ2-7 and V is TRBV4-3; 8 bases agree with TRBD1. This CDR3 region has 14 residues. Unmatched junction bases numbered 6, after V lost 2 bases and J lost 6 bases. Germline V lookup: CDR1 LGHNA, CDR2 YSLEER.

This chain uses TRBV7-2 with TRBJ2-1, with D hard to call. Germline CDR1 is SGHTA and CDR2 is FQGNSA. The CDR3 has 9 residues. Trimming took 5 bases from V and 10 from J, leaving 3 bases between them. The CDR3: CASSREQFF. In DNA, the CDR3 is TGTGCCAGCAGCCGAGAGCAGTTCTTC.

The chain has TRBV10-1 and TRBJ2-2; no definite D call. The CDR3 contains 13 residues. Trimming took off 4 bases at V and 4 bases at J, with 7 bases between the two ends. Germline CDR1 and CDR2: WNHNN and SYGVQD (reference sequence). This chain's CDR3 is CASSGATTGELFF. In DNA, the CDR3 is TGCGCCAGCAGTGGGGCGACCACCGGGGAGCTGTTTTTT.

Only a few counts were recorded for this clonotype. The chain has TRBV7-9 and TRBJ1-6, with 7 nucleotides matching TRBD1. CDR3 length: 16 residues. J gave up 9 bases and V 0 bases, and 8 bases lay outside the gene matches. Germline V lookup: CDR1 SEHNR, CDR2 FQNEAQ (reference sequence). Written as DNA, the CDR3 is TGTGCCAGCAGCTTAGCGAGTGGGAGGGGGCGTTCACCCCTCCACTTT. This sequence encodes CASSLASGRGRSPLHF.

V is TRBV20-1 and J is TRBJ2-7; D is possibly TRBD2 (5 bases). In germline, CDR1 is DFQATT, CDR2 SNEGSKA (reference sequence). The ends were cut back, 0 bases at V and 5 bases at J, with 14 bases in the middle. CDR3 length equals 14 residues. The DNA for the CDR3 is TGCAGTGCTAGAGATAGGCTAGCTTCGGACGAGCAGTACTTC. Translating gives CSARDRLASDEQYF.